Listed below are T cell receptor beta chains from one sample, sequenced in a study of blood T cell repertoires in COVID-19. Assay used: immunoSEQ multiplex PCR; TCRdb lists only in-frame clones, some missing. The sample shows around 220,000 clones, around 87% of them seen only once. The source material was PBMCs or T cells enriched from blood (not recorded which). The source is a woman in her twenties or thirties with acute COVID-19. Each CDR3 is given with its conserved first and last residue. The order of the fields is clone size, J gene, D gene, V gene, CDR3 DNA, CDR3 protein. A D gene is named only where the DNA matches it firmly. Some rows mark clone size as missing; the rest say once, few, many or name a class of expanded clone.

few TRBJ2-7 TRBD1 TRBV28 TGTGCCAGCAGCCTCCCCGGGACAGGGGACTACGAGCAGTACTTC CASSLPGTGDYEQYF
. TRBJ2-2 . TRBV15 TGTGCCACCAGCGCCCGTGGACACAACACCGGGGAGCTGTTTTTT CATSARGHNTGELFF
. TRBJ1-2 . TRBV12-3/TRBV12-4 TGTGCCAGCAGTTTAGAGGGGAACTATGGCTACACCTTC CASSLEGNYGYTF
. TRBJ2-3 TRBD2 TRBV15 TGTGCCACCAGCAGAGCGGTAGCGGGAGGGGCTAGCACAGATACGCAGTATTTT CATSRAVAGGASTDTQYF
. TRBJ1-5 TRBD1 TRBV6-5 TGTGCCAGCAGGTATGGACAGGGTCTCGATCAGCCCCAGCATTTT CASRYGQGLDQPQHF
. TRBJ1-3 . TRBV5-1 TGCGCCAGCAGCACCAGGGGCTCTGGAAACACCATATATTTT CASSTRGSGNTIYF
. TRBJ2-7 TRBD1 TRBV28 TGTGCCAGTAGGGGGACAGGGGAGTACGAGCAGTACTTC CASRGTGEYEQYF
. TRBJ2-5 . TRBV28 TGTGCCAGCAGTGCTACAGGTCAAGAGACCCAGTACTTC CASSATGQETQYF
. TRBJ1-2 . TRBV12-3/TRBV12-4 TGTGCCAGCAGCCTAGACAGGTTTCTCGGCTACACCTTC CASSLDRFLGYTF
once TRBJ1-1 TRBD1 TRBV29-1 TGCAGCGTGGGACAGGCGAACACTGAAGCTTTCTTT CSVGQANTEAFF
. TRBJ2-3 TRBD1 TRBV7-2 TGTGCCAGCAGCTCCGGACAGGGGGCGGCGGCAGATACGCAGTATTTT CASSSGQGAAADTQYF
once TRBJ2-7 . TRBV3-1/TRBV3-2 TGTGCCAGCAGCCAACAGGGGGGCGAGCAGTACTTC CASSQQGGEQYF
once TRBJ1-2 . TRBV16 TGTGCCAGCAGCCAAGACTGGACAGACTATGGCTACACCTTC CASSQDWTDYGYTF
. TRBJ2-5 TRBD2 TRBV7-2 TGTGCCAGCAGCTTAAGTAGCGGGCCCCAAGAGACCCAGTACTTC CASSLSSGPQETQYF
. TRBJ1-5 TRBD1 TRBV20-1 TGCAGTGCTAGCAGGGGGGAGCCCCAGCATTTT CSASRGEPQHF
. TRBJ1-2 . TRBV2 TGTGCCAGCAGTGGACAGTTAAAATATGGCTACACCTTC CASSGQLKYGYTF
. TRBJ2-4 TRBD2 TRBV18 TGTGCCAGCTCAAGGACTAGCGGGAGGGCCGAAGCCAAAAACATTCAGTACTTC CASSRTSGRAEAKNIQYF
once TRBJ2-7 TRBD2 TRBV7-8 TGTGCCAGCAGCCTCCGGACTAGCGGGAGTTACGAGCAGTACTTC CASSLRTSGSYEQYF
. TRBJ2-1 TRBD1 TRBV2 TGTGCCAGTCTTTGGGACAGGGCTTACAATGAGCAGTTCTTC CASLWDRAYNEQFF
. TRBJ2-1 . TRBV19 TGTGCAAGTAAAGGGGTGTACAATGAGCAGTTCTTC CASKGVYNEQFF
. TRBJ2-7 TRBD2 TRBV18 TGTGCCAGCTCACCACTGCGGGGGTTAGTGGAGCAGTACTTC CASSPLRGLVEQYF
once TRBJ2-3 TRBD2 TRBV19 TGTGCCAGTAGTATTCGACTAGCGGGTCTGTGGGGATCAGATACGCAGTATTTT CASSIRLAGLWGSDTQYF
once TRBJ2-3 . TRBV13 TGTGCCAGCAGCTTATCTAGCCTGAGTGGCACAGATACGCAGTATTTT CASSLSSLSGTDTQYF
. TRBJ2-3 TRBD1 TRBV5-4 TGTGCCAGCAGCGATATGGGACAGAGCACAGATACGCAGTATTTT CASSDMGQSTDTQYF
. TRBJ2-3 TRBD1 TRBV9 TGTGCCAGCAGCGGAGACAGGGGCCCCACAGATACGCAGTATTTT CASSGDRGPTDTQYF
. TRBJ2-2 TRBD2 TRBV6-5 TGTGCCGGGTCCCTAGCGGGAGGGAACACCGGGGAGCTGTTTTTT CAGSLAGGNTGELFF
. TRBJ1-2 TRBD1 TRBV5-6 TGTGCCAGCAGCTTGGCAGGGGGCTGGTTTGGCTACACCTTC CASSLAGGWFGYTF
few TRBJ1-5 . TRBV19 TGTGCCAGTAGTATCACAGATCAGCCCCAGCATTTT CASSITDQPQHF
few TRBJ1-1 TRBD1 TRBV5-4 TGTGCCAGCAGCCGGACAGGCCTGGTAATGAACACTGAAGCTTTCTTT CASSRTGLVMNTEAFF
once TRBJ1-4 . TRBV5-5 TGTGCCAGCAGCGAACTTGGGGCTATAGCAACTAATGAAAAACTGTTTTTT CASSELGAIATNEKLFF
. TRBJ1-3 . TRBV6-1 TGTGCCAGCAGTGAAGCTCTGGAGGGGTGGTCTGGAAACACCATATATTTT CASSEALEGWSGNTIYF
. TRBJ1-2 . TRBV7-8 TGTGCCAGCAGCTTATACGAGGTTCGGGATGGCTACACCTTC CASSLYEVRDGYTF
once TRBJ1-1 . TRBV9 TGTGCCAGCAGCGTAGTTCGCGGGAACACTGAAGCTTTCTTT CASSVVRGNTEAFF
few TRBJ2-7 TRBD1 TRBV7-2 TGTGCCAGCAGCTTAGGTACCCTCCGGGACAGGGGCTACGAGCAGTACTTC CASSLGTLRDRGYEQYF
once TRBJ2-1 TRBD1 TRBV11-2 TGTGCCAGCAGCGCGGAAACAGGGGGCGCCGGTCCTGAGCAGTTCTTC CASSAETGGAGPEQFF
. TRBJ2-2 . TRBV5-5 TGTGCCAGCAGATCGGTAGGGGTACAACGGGAGCTGTTTTTT CASRSVGVQRELFF
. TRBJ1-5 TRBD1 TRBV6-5 TGTGCCAGCAGCCGAACAGGGGGGGATCAGCCCCAGCATTTT CASSRTGGDQPQHF
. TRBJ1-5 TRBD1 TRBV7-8 TGTGCCAGCAGCTTAGCTGGGACAGGGAATCAGCCCCAGCATTTT CASSLAGTGNQPQHF
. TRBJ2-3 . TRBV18 TGTGCCAGCTCACCATCAAGCCCCGGCACAGATACGCAGTATTTT CASSPSSPGTDTQYF
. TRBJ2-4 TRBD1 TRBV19 TGTGCCAGTAGTATAGGGGGGACAGGGGGAGGAAACATTCAGTACTTC CASSIGGTGGGNIQYF
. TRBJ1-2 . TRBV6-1 TGTGCCAGCAGCGAAGGAGCGAGCTATGGCTACACCTTC CASSEGASYGYTF
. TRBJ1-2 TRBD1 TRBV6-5 TGTGCCAGCAGTCACCAGGGGACAGGGCGGTATGGCTACACCTTC CASSHQGTGRYGYTF
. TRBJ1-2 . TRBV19 TGTGCCAGTAGTATAGATCGGCAGGGCAAGGGAGGCTACACCTTC CASSIDRQGKGGYTF
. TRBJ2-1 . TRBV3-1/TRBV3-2 TGTGCCAGCAGCCAAGGGTGGCGGGTATACAATGAGCAGTTCTTC CASSQGWRVYNEQFF
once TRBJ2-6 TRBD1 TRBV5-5 TGTGCCAGCAGCTTGAAGGACAGGGGAGGATCTGGGGCCAACGTCCTGACTTTC CASSLKDRGGSGANVLTF
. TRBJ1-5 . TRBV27 TGTGCCAGCAGTCCCTGGGTTTGGAGTCAGCCCCAGCATTTT CASSPWVWSQPQHF
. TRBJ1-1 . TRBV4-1 TGCGCCAGCAGCCCCAAAGGGGTGGGGGGTCTTAACACTGAAGCTTTCTTT CASSPKGVGGLNTEAFF
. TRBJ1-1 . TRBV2 TGTGCCATGCACAGGGAAAGGGCAGGGGAAGCTGAAGCTTTCTTT CAMHRERAGEAEAFF
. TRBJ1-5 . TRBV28 TGTGCCAGCAGTTTCTCTAGTCGGGGGGTTTCTCAGCCCCAGCATTTT CASSFSSRGVSQPQHF
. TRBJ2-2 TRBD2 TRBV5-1 TGCGCCAGCAGCTTGGCGGGCGGGAGGAACACCGGGGAGCTGTTTTTT CASSLAGGRNTGELFF
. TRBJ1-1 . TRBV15 TGTGCCACCAGCAGAGATCCCGGCGGCACTGAAGCTTTCTTT CATSRDPGGTEAFF
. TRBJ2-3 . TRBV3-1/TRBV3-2 TGTGCCAGCAGCCAAGATCTTGATGGGGGCAGAGATACGCAGTATTTT CASSQDLDGGRDTQYF